The sequence of this TCR beta chain was determined in a study of cytomegalovirus exposure and HLA in healthy donors. General study results and limits: In a later analysis, V- and J-gene trimming of beta chains associated with a DCLRE1C missense variant, replicated independently. An analysis done earlier found most TCR beta V segments productive about 87% or about 30% of the time.

PCR employed 60 Vbeta and 13 Jbeta primers. The table came from immunoSEQ multiplex PCR; TCRdb's copy has only in-frame clones and leaves some out. The data hold approximately 150,000 clones, with around 68% observed a single time. Worth noting for this clone: The target antigen is unknown.

V was trimmed by 7 bases and J by 2 bases, leaving 18 bases between them. In germline, CDR1 is SNHLY, CDR2 FYNNEI. This CDR3 is 16 amino acids long. V gene TRBV2 combines with J gene TRBJ1-5; tentative D call: TRBD1 (5 bases). Input material: PBMCs. The receptor comes from a young man in good health and CMV-seropositive. CDR3: CASTFYGGGGNQPQHF. The CDR3 region has the DNA TGTGCCAGCACTTTTTATGGGGGAGGTGGCAATCAGCCCCAGCATTTT. Full variable domain (missing parts from reference TRBV2 and TRBJ1-5): EPEVTQTPSHQVTQMGQEVILRCVPISNHLYFYWYRQILGQKVEFLVSFYNNEISEKSEIFDDQFSVERPDGSNFTLKIRSTKLEDSAMYFCASTFYGGGGNQPQHFGDGTRLSIL.